Each of the 16 T cell receptor beta chains below was sequenced from the same sample in a study of cytotoxic CD8 clonotypes in ibrutinib-treated CLL. The method was immunoSEQ multiplex PCR; TCRdb's version includes in-frame clones alone and lacks a portion of them. The profile shows 200,000 to 250,000 clones, roughly 73% of them singletons. The sample in question was PBMCs, obtained after 12 months of ibrutinib treatment. The receptors come from a human donor with chronic lymphocytic leukemia.

The CDR3 bases are TGCGCCAGCAGCAGGACCACGAGTGGGTATGGCTACACCTTC. Protein sequence: CASSRTTSGYGYTF. V gene TRBV5-1 combines with J gene TRBJ1-2; D remains ambiguous. The CDR3 is 14 amino acids. Trimming stripped 4 bases from V and 5 bases from J, with 15 bases between. The germline V gene has CDR1 SGHRS and CDR2 YFSETQ.

This clone was seen a handful of times. The J gene is TRBJ1-2, the V gene TRBV2, with D maybe TRBD1 (5 bases). The CDR3 runs 13 residues. Trimming took 7 bases from V and 4 from J, leaving 13 bases between them. The germline CDR1 and CDR2 sequences are SNHLY and FYNNEI. The CDR3 nucleotides are TGTGCCAGCACGTGGGACGTGGGCTATGGCTACACCTTC. Its translation is CASTWDVGYGYTF.

The genes are TRBV9 and TRBJ2-2; the D is unclear. Trimming removed 1 base at V and 4 bases at J, with 14 bases between. Germline V gene lookup returns CDR1 SGDLS and CDR2 YYNGEE. The CDR3 sequence is 16 residues long. DNA of the CDR3: TGTGCCAGCAGCGTATCTGGGTCTCGATCCACCGGGGAGCTGTTTTTT. It yields the protein CASSVSGSRSTGELFF. Based on the CDR3 plus reference TRBV9 and TRBJ2-2, the full variable domain is DSGVTQTPKHLITATGQRVTLRCSPRSGDLSVYWYQQSLDQGLQFLIQYYNGEERAKGNILERFSAQQFPDLHSELNLSSLELGDSALYFCASSVSGSRSTGELFFGEGSRLTVL.

The chain employs TRBV20-1 and TRBJ1-5; unclear D gene. Germline loops: CDR1 DFQATT, CDR2 SNEGSKA (reference sequence). The CDR3 runs to 9 residues. The V end was cut by 5 bases, the J end by 6 bases, with 2 bases between. CDR3 DNA: TGCAGTGCTGGTCAGCCCCAGCATTTT. As protein: CSAGQPQHF.

As to this clone: A junction end diverges from the germline sequence, so it may reflect a read error. J is TRBJ2-5 and V is TRBV5-1; either TRBD1 or TRBD2 may supply D (6 bases each). This CDR3 has 14 residues. The germline V gene encodes CDR1 SGHRS and CDR2 YFSETQ. CDR3 loop: CASSPDRTSGEQDF. Here the CDR3 DNA reads TGCGCCAGCAGCCCTGACAGGACCTCGGGGGAGCAGGACTTC.

This rearrangement joins TRBV5-1 to TRBJ2-7; maybe TRBD2 (5 bases). Per the germline V gene, CDR1 is SGHRS and CDR2 is YFSETQ. Trimming removed 2 bases at V and 4 bases at J, with 10 bases between. This CDR3 has 13 amino acids. The CDR3 DNA reads as TGCGCCAGCAGCTTCGGGGTCGGGTACGAGCAGTACTTC. Translation: CASSFGVGYEQYF.

The chain joins TRBV21-1 to TRBJ1-5. TRBV21-1 is a pseudogene locus. The CDR3 contains 14 residues. CDR3 sequence (DNA): TGTGCCAGCAGCAACAGCCTCTCCCTTCAGCCCCAGCATTTT. Protein product: CASSNSLSLQPQHF.

The chain recombines TRBV29-1 with TRBJ1-1, with 8 bases lining up with TRBD1. With V trimmed by 6 bases and J by 0 bases, 6 bases remained unmatched. Germline CDR1 reads SQVTM; CDR2 reads ANQGSEA. This CDR3 contains 14 residues. The CDR3 DNA reads TGCAGCGTGGCCCGGACAGGGATGAACACTGAAGCTTTCTTT. Its translation: CSVARTGMNTEAFF.

V and J are TRBV4-2 and TRBJ2-5; perhaps D is TRBD1 or TRBD2 (5 bases each). V shed 5 bases and J shed 1 base, with 14 bases lying between them. Germline assignment: CDR1 LGHNA and CDR2 YNFKEQ. The CDR3 extends over 15 amino acids. CDR3 sequence: CASSATGPFQETQYF. CDR3 sequence (DNA): TGTGCCAGCAGCGCGACGGGGCCATTCCAAGAGACCCAGTACTTC.

V usage is TRBV30 and J usage is TRBJ2-2; possibly TRBD1 for D (7 bases). CDR3 length: 13 residues. Per germline, CDR1 GTSNPN and CDR2 SVGIG (reference sequence). Between the trimmed V and J ends, which lost 1 base and 7 bases, there was a span of 10 bases. CDR3 in DNA: TGTGCCTGGAGTGGACAGGGAGGCGGGGAGCTGTTTTTT. It encodes CAWSGQGGGELFF.

The gene calls are TRBV5-1 and TRBJ2-3, with 13 positions matching TRBD2. The germline gives CDR1 SGHRS, CDR2 YFSETQ. The CDR3 sequence is 16 residues long. Trimming at V came to 4 bases and at J to 3 bases, leaving 5 bases not matched to a gene. As DNA, the CDR3 is TGCGCCAGCAGCGTCGGGACTAGCGGGATTACAGATACGCAGTATTTT. Protein: CASSVGTSGITDTQYF.

This rearrangement joins TRBV5-6 to TRBJ1-2, with a tentative D call TRBD1 (6 bases). The CDR3 is 13 residues long. Germline CDR1 is SGHDT and CDR2 is YYEEEE. V lost 2 bases and J 5 bases, leaving 10 bases between the germline ends. CDR3 sequence: CASSLTGSYGYTF. The CDR3 DNA reads as TGTGCCAGCAGCTTAACAGGGTCGTATGGCTACACCTTC.

The chain joins TRBV7-2 to TRBJ2-5; D gene unclear. With 5 bases removed from V and 5 bases from J, the gap between germline ends came to 9 bases. Germline loops: CDR1 SGHTA, CDR2 FQGNSA. The CDR3 is made up of 12 amino acids. CDR3 in DNA: TGTGCCAGCAGCCCAGTGGGGGAGACCCAGTACTTC. Translated: CASSPVGETQYF. Based on the CDR3 plus reference TRBV7-2 and TRBJ2-5, the full variable domain is GAGVSQSPSNKVTEKGKDVELRCDPISGHTALYWYRQSLGQGLEFLIYFQGNSAPDKSGLPSDRFSAERTGGSVSTLTIQRTQQEDSAVYLCASSPVGETQYFGPGTRLLVL.

The chain carries TRBV5-1 and TRBJ2-1; TRBD2 matches 7 bases. V gave up 4 bases and J gave up 6 bases; unmatched junction bases: 19. This CDR3 region has 18 residues. The germline V gene encodes CDR1 SGHRS and CDR2 YFSETQ. Here the CDR3 reads CASSDIGTTGPHSNEQFF. The CDR3 nucleotides are TGCGCCAGCAGCGATATCGGGACTACCGGACCTCATTCCAATGAGCAGTTCTTC.

The V gene is TRBV4-2, the J gene TRBJ2-2, with 7 nucleotides matching TRBD2. The germline V gene has CDR1 LGHNA and CDR2 YNFKEQ. The CDR3 spans 16 residues. J was trimmed by 3 bases and V by 0 bases; bases with no gene match: 4. For the CDR3, the DNA is TGTGCCAGCAGCCAAGAGGGAGGGACCCACACCGGGGAGCTGTTTTTT. Translated, it gives CASSQEGGTHTGELFF.

The chain recombines TRBV15 with TRBJ1-1; D is ambiguous. The germline gives CDR1 LNHNV, CDR2 YYDKDF (reference sequence). V was trimmed by 0 bases and J by 5 bases, leaving 13 bases between them. CDR3 size: 15 residues. CDR3 protein: CATSRDRTSGTEAFF. CDR3 in DNA: TGTGCCACCAGCAGAGATCGTACAAGCGGAACTGAAGCTTTCTTT.